Listed below are T cell receptor beta chains from one sample, sequenced in a study of blood T cell repertoires in COVID-19. Sequencing used immunoSEQ multiplex PCR; TCRdb keeps in-frame clones, though not all of them. The sample includes about 70,000 clones, about 88% of them seen just once. Material for sequencing was peripheral blood. All receptors derive from a man in his 70s with active COVID-19. The CDR3 runs from the conserved cysteine through the conserved F or W. Each record gives: V gene, J gene, CDR3 protein.

>TRBV15|TRBJ1-2
CATSRAHARGFGHYGYTF
>TRBV2|TRBJ2-3
CASSEAGGRTGTDTQYF
>TRBV5-1|TRBJ1-1
CASSLGANTEAFF
>TRBV9|TRBJ2-1
CASSDPRGSGRAGYNEQFF
>TRBV6-5|TRBJ2-7
CASTPGTSGPYEQYF
>TRBV5-5|TRBJ2-1
CATHPGGLAGVYNEQFF
>TRBV2|TRBJ1-2
CASNTDSISNYGYTF
>TRBV19|TRBJ2-7
CASSDDRGGAYEQYF
>TRBV19|TRBJ2-3
CASSMTGVGTDTQYF
>TRBV30|TRBJ1-3
CAWSVGTPSGNTIYF
>TRBV6-2/TRBV6-3|TRBJ2-2
CASSTRGGVNTGELFF
>TRBV7-2|TRBJ2-3
CASSLAGLAGGRDTQYF
>TRBV24-1|TRBJ1-1
CATSAIGGAFF
>TRBV11-2|TRBJ2-2
CASSQTGAGTGELFF
>TRBV7-3|TRBJ2-1
CASSLNAGSGEQFF
>TRBV29-1|TRBJ1-3
CSVGMGQAGNTIYF
>TRBV28|TRBJ1-1
CASKSGGVPLRNTEAFF
>TRBV28|TRBJ1-3
CASSLSGNTIYF
>TRBV9|TRBJ1-5
CASSVGQSNQPQHF
>TRBV11-3|TRBJ2-7
CASTWTSGSSEQYF
>TRBV11-3|TRBJ2-3
CASAPAVRGADTQYF
>TRBV5-1|TRBJ2-1
CASRRASSYNEQFF
>TRBV29-1|TRBJ2-3
CSVRRGADTQYF
>TRBV15|TRBJ2-2
CATSRAPTATGELFF
>TRBV6-5|TRBJ2-1
CASSWGVSYNEQFF
>TRBV28|TRBJ2-7
CASSLAALAGGYEQYF
>TRBV12-5|TRBJ2-1
CASGFGDRGQANEQFF
>TRBV7-2|TRBJ2-7
CASSLGGLAGREQYF
>TRBV28|TRBJ2-7
CASTPVGGPYEQYF
>TRBV10-3|TRBJ1-5
CAISEGQGGHNQPQHF
>TRBV7-2|TRBJ2-3
CASSLDSPQGAGDTQYF
>TRBV6-6|TRBJ1-6
CASRRSGDNSPLHF
>TRBV6-5|TRBJ1-4
CASTPTGANEKLFF
>TRBV24-1|TRBJ2-5
CATSAPDRGGGETQYF
>TRBV7-2|TRBJ2-3
CASSLGVPGDTQYF
>TRBV30|TRBJ2-7
CAWSVRLAGITREQYF
>TRBV19|TRBJ1-1
CASSIGQGAWNTEAFF
>TRBV11-2|TRBJ2-1
CATTETPGSYNEQFF
>TRBV6-1|TRBJ1-5
CASSEGGEGQPQHF
>TRBV7-2|TRBJ2-7
CASSPQGGLGGEQYF
>TRBV6-4|TRBJ1-1
CASRDTPNTEAFF
>TRBV9|TRBJ2-7
CASSVGAWREDEQYF